The subject of this entry is one T cell receptor (beta chain). Followed longitudinally, the Seattle patients had been enrolled during active infection. The source of the sample is a study of blood T cell repertoires in COVID-19. Overall study context: Researchers got acute and convalescent COVID-19 samples from the United States, Italy and Spain.

The CDR3 covers 14 residues. Deletions cut 6 bases from V and 1 base from J, with 9 bases between. Looked up from germline, CDR1 is KGHSH and CDR2 is LQKENI. Produced via immunoSEQ multiplex PCR; TCRdb's table is partial and in-frame only. The data show around 190,000 clones, 70% to 90% seen once. Sequencing input: peripheral blood. The chain couples TRBV18 to TRBJ2-2, with D unresolved. This clonotype was obtained from a man aged 45 to 65 with COVID-19, enrolled during active disease. In DNA, the CDR3 is TGTGCCAGCTCCCTAACAGAGAACACCGGGGAGCTGTTTTTT. Translated, it gives CASSLTENTGELFF.